The 18 T cell receptor beta chains below were found in one sample sequenced in a study of breast tumors, draining lymph nodes, adjacent tissues. TCRdb called the multiplex PCR reads again in MiXCR, with one record for every CDR3 protein. The sample shows over 35,000 distinct CDR3 sequences, around a third of them seen only once. The sequenced material came from breast tumor tissue. Source of these receptors: a female donor with breast cancer. Some clones in this sample may be carry-over from other donors' samples.

This clonotype has more than one count but fewer than ten. The V call is TRBV3-1, the J call TRBJ2-1; 8 bases map to TRBD2. V lost 2 bases to trimming and J lost 15 bases; unmatched junction nucleotides: 9. CDR1 and CDR2 from the germline V gene are LGHDT and YNNKEL (reference sequence). This CDR3 contains 13 residues. The CDR3 region has the DNA TGTGCCAGCAGCCAAAGAATAGCGGGGCCCCGGTTCTTC. Translated, it gives CASSQRIAGPRFF.

The CDR3 protein is CSARVGLAGGDNEQFF. The CDR3 DNA is TGCAGTGCTAGAGTCGGACTAGCGGGAGGGGATAATGAGCAGTTCTTC. The V call is TRBV20-1, the J call TRBJ2-1; 15 bases fit TRBD2. V lost 1 base to trimming and J lost 7 bases; unmatched junction nucleotides: 5. Germline CDR1 DFQATT, CDR2 SNEGSKA (reference sequence). The length of the CDR3 is 16 residues.

Ten or more counts support this clonotype. The rearrangement links TRBV15 to TRBJ2-1; possibly TRBD1 for D (5 bases). Trimming took off 3 bases at V and 8 bases at J, with 11 bases between the two ends. Germline V gene lookup returns CDR1 LNHNV and CDR2 YYDKDF (reference sequence). The CDR3 is made up of 13 amino acids. The CDR3 protein is CATSSNRGYEQFF. DNA of the CDR3: TGTGCCACCAGCAGTAATAGGGGTTATGAGCAGTTCTTC. Full variable domain (rest looked up from reference TRBV15 and TRBJ2-1): DAMVIQNPRYQVTQFGKPVTLSCSQTLNHNVMYWYQQKSSQAPKLLFHYYDKDFNNEADTPDNFQSRRPNTSFCFLDIRSPGLGDTAMYLCATSSNRGYEQFFGPGTRLTVL.

This clonotype has a handful of counts. The chain has TRBV4-1 and TRBJ2-1, with no clear D. The CDR3 is 12 residues long. CDR1 and CDR2 from the germline V gene are MGHRA and YSYEKL. V was cut by 2 bases and J by 7 bases, with 6 bases left in between. CDR3 coding DNA: TGCGCCAGCAGCCAAATAGGTAATGAGCAGTTCTTC. Translating gives CASSQIGNEQFF.

This clonotype was detected ten times or more. The rearrangement uses TRBV5-1 and TRBJ2-2, with TRBD1 identical over 7 bases. Unmatched junction bases numbered 0, after V lost 0 bases and J lost 4 bases. Germline loops: CDR1 SGHRS, CDR2 YFSETQ. The CDR3 length is 14 residues. The CDR3 region is CASSLGQGTGELFF. As DNA, the CDR3 is TGCGCCAGCAGCTTGGGACAGGGCACCGGGGAGCTGTTTTTT.

This chain links TRBV20-1 with TRBJ2-7; D may be TRBD1 (6 bases). Germline assignment: CDR1 DFQATT and CDR2 SNEGSKA (reference sequence). V was pared by 2 bases and J by 6 bases, with 14 bases between. The CDR3 contains 13 residues. Here the CDR3 DNA reads TGCAGTGCTAGAACAGGGCTCTACGTCGAGCAGTACTTC. Its translation is CSARTGLYVEQYF.

The chain is built from TRBV7-2 and TRBJ2-5; 15 nucleotides agree with TRBD2. Germline V gene data show CDR1 as SGHTA and CDR2 as FQGNSA. V trimming: 5 bases; J trimming: 4 bases; junction bases outside the gene matches: 2. The CDR3 spans 15 residues. CDR3 nucleotides: TGTGCCAGCAGCCCGGGACTAGCGGGAGGAGAGACCCAGTACTTC. This codes for CASSPGLAGGETQYF.

V is TRBV6-2 or TRBV6-3 and J is TRBJ2-1, with a weak D call TRBD2 (5 bases). Trimming pared 6 bases from V and 2 bases from J, leaving 14 bases between. CDR3 size: 15 residues. Germline assignment: CDR1 MNHEY and CDR2 SVGEGT. The DNA of the CDR3 is TGTGCCAGCAGATTTCGCCTGGGAGCCTACAATGAGCAGTTCTTC. Residues: CASRFRLGAYNEQFF.

The CDR3 spells CASSQDRPLGGELFF. The CDR3 region has the DNA TGTGCCAGCAGCCAAGATCGGCCACTGGGCGGGGAGCTGTTTTTT. V gene TRBV3-1 combines with J gene TRBJ2-2; D gene unclear. Germline V gene sequence: CDR1 LGHDT, CDR2 YNNKEL (reference sequence). V was shortened by 0 bases and J by 7 bases, with 12 bases between the two germline ends. CDR3 length: 15 amino acids.

At least ten counts were recorded for this clonotype. This chain uses TRBV20-1 with TRBJ1-5; TRBD1 aligns across 8 bases. J lost 6 bases, V lost 3 bases, and 10 bases had no gene match. Germline V gene data show CDR1 as DFQATT and CDR2 as SNEGSKA (reference sequence). This CDR3 contains 15 residues. The CDR3 is CSARETGGKAQPQHF. CDR3 DNA: TGCAGTGCTAGGGAAACAGGGGGTAAGGCTCAGCCCCAGCATTTT.

This clonotype was seen ten or more times. The gene calls are TRBV29-1 and TRBJ2-2; 13 bases are shared with TRBD2. Germline V gene data show CDR1 as SQVTM and CDR2 as ANQGSEA. CDR3 length: 14 amino acids. CDR3 nucleotides: TGCAGTGGGACTAGCGGGATTGGGACCGGGGAGCTGTTTTTT. Its translation is CSGTSGIGTGELFF.

This clonotype was picked up many times. The chain combines TRBV19 with TRBJ1-2, with D possibly matching TRBD1 (5 bases). The V end was cut by 4 bases, the J end by 2 bases, with 8 bases between. Looked up from germline, CDR1 is LNHDA and CDR2 is SQIVND (reference sequence). The CDR3 has 13 residues. The CDR3 nucleotides read TGTGCCAGTAGTACGACAGCAAACTATGGCTACACCTTC. This encodes CASSTTANYGYTF.

For this clonotype: This may be a read error, as it is one base from a much larger clone. The CDR3 loop reads CASSRSGPTSPSNEQFF. DNA of the CDR3: TGCGCCAGCAGCCGCTCTGGACCGACTAGCCCTTCCAATGAGCAGTTCTTC. The V call is TRBV10-2, the J call TRBJ2-1, with 7 bases identical to TRBD2. This CDR3 has 17 residues. J was trimmed by 6 bases and V by 6 bases; bases with no gene match: 17. CDR1 is WSHSY and CDR2 is SAAADI in the germline V gene.

V is TRBV7-2 and J is TRBJ2-1; the D is unclear. Trimming removed 2 bases at V and 7 bases at J, with 12 bases between. The CDR3 is 14 amino acids. Germline loops: CDR1 SGHTA, CDR2 FQGNSA. Written as DNA, the CDR3 is TGTGCCAGCAGCTTACCGTATTCTAGAAATGAGCAGTTCTTC. Its protein product is CASSLPYSRNEQFF.

This clonotype was observed many times. CDR3 sequence: CASSQRTDRNTGELFF. CDR3 DNA sequence: TGCGCCAGCAGCCAGCGCACCGACCGGAACACCGGGGAGCTGTTTTTT. The chain uses TRBV4-3 and TRBJ2-2, with D unclear. In germline, CDR1 is LGHNA, CDR2 YSLEER. The CDR3 spans 16 residues. Trimming cost V 3 bases and J 1 base, with 12 bases left between them.

This clonotype was detected many times. V is TRBV20-1 and J is TRBJ2-1; 13 bases are a match to TRBD2. In germline, CDR1 is DFQATT, CDR2 SNEGSKA (reference sequence). Trimming at V came to 2 bases and at J to 12 bases, leaving 10 bases not matched to a gene. CDR3 length: 15 amino acids. As DNA, the CDR3 is TGCAGTGCTAGATTGACTAGCGGGAGGCCTCAGGGGCAGTTCTTC. It codes for CSARLTSGRPQGQFF.

This clonotype was detected once. The chain combines TRBV28 with TRBJ1-1; 9 nucleotides line up with TRBD1. The CDR3 consists of 13 residues. Trimming removed 5 bases from V and 11 bases from J; junction bases left unmatched: 9. Germline loops: CDR1 MDHEN, CDR2 SYDVKM. The CDR3 loop is CASSAGTGLGAFF. The CDR3 nucleotides read TGTGCCAGCAGTGCCGGGACAGGGTTGGGGGCTTTCTTT.

V gene TRBV6-2 or TRBV6-3 combines with J gene TRBJ2-1; D may be TRBD2 (6 bases). The CDR3 contains 17 residues. Trimming left V 1 base short and J 3 bases short, with 16 bases between. Germline CDR1 is MNHEY and CDR2 is SVGEGT. CDR3 nucleotide sequence: TGTGCCAGCAGTTACTTTCCCGGGACTCCCATCTACAATGAGCAGTTCTTC. Translated, it gives CASSYFPGTPIYNEQFF.